This is a list of T cell receptor beta chains from one sample in a study of cytomegalovirus exposure and HLA in healthy donors. Using immunoSEQ multiplex PCR, the repertoire was profiled, and TCRdb retains in-frame clones only, with some absent. The sample has about 170,000 clones; roughly four fifths are singletons. The sequencing sample was made of PBMCs. These receptors were taken from a woman in her twenties or thirties in good health and CMV-seropositive. Each CDR3 is given with its conserved first and last residue. D genes are given only for firm matches. The size of a clone is reported for some rows only, either as once, few or many, or as a class for expanded clones.

clone size: -
V gene: TRBV10-2
J gene: TRBJ1-6
D gene: -
CDR3 DNA: TGCGCCAGCACCTCGGGGTGGGGTAGTGGAAATTCACCCCTCCACTTT
CDR3 protein: CASTSGWGSGNSPLHF

clone size: -
V gene: TRBV6-5
J gene: TRBJ1-3
D gene: TRBD1
CDR3 DNA: TGTGCCAGCGGGGACAGTACCTACTCTGGAAACACCATATATTTT
CDR3 protein: CASGDSTYSGNTIYF

clone size: -
V gene: TRBV4-3
J gene: TRBJ2-3
D gene: -
CDR3 DNA: TGCGCCAGCAGCCAAGCGGTAACAGATACGCAGTATTTT
CDR3 protein: CASSQAVTDTQYF

clone size: -
V gene: TRBV5-1
J gene: TRBJ1-1
D gene: TRBD1
CDR3 DNA: TGCGCCAGCAGCTCCCAGGGGGCGAACACTGAAGCTTTCTTT
CDR3 protein: CASSSQGANTEAFF

clone size: -
V gene: TRBV18
J gene: TRBJ2-6
D gene: -
CDR3 DNA: TGTGCCAGCTCACCTCTTCAGTCGTATACCAACGTCCTGACTTTC
CDR3 protein: CASSPLQSYTNVLTF

clone size: -
V gene: TRBV10-2
J gene: TRBJ1-1
D gene: -
CDR3 DNA: TGCGCCAGCAGTCCGAGGACAGCCACTGAAGCTTTCTTT
CDR3 protein: CASSPRTATEAFF

clone size: once
V gene: TRBV30
J gene: TRBJ2-2
D gene: TRBD2
CDR3 DNA: TGTGCCTGGACTAGCGGGAGGATAGGGGAGCTGTTTTTT
CDR3 protein: CAWTSGRIGELFF

clone size: -
V gene: TRBV2
J gene: TRBJ2-3
D gene: -
CDR3 DNA: TGTGCCAGCAACCCCGAGATCACAGATACGCAGTATTTT
CDR3 protein: CASNPEITDTQYF

clone size: -
V gene: TRBV10-3
J gene: TRBJ1-5
D gene: -
CDR3 DNA: TGTGCCATCAGTGAGGCCAGGGGTTTTCAGCCCCAGCATTTT
CDR3 protein: CAISEARGFQPQHF

clone size: -
V gene: TRBV30
J gene: TRBJ1-6
D gene: -
CDR3 DNA: TGTGCCTGGAGTCGACTCCTCGCGGCTTATAATTCACCCCTCCACTTT
CDR3 protein: CAWSRLLAAYNSPLHF

clone size: -
V gene: TRBV5-4
J gene: TRBJ1-1
D gene: -
CDR3 DNA: TGTGCCAGCAGCTTGGCCAAAGGTTTCAGGGGAGAAGCTTTCTTT
CDR3 protein: CASSLAKGFRGEAFF

clone size: -
V gene: TRBV7-8
J gene: TRBJ1-2
D gene: TRBD1
CDR3 DNA: TGTGCCAGCAGCTTCTACGGTCCCGACAGGGGCTACTATGGCTACACCTTC
CDR3 protein: CASSFYGPDRGYYGYTF

clone size: -
V gene: TRBV15
J gene: TRBJ1-1
D gene: -
CDR3 DNA: TGTGCCACCAGCAGAGAAGACAGCTACACTGAAGCTTTCTTT
CDR3 protein: CATSREDSYTEAFF

clone size: -
V gene: TRBV6-6
J gene: TRBJ1-6
D gene: TRBD1
CDR3 DNA: TGTGCCAGCACGGGGCAGGGGGCTATTAATTCACCCCTCCACTTT
CDR3 protein: CASTGQGAINSPLHF

clone size: -
V gene: TRBV7-9
J gene: TRBJ2-7
D gene: -
CDR3 DNA: TGTGCCAGCAGCTTAGCCAGGGATTATGACGAGCAGTACTTC
CDR3 protein: CASSLARDYDEQYF

clone size: -
V gene: TRBV28
J gene: TRBJ1-3
D gene: -
CDR3 DNA: TGTGCCAGCAGTTTATCCTTGGGGGGAGCAGGAAACACCATATATTTT
CDR3 protein: CASSLSLGGAGNTIYF

clone size: -
V gene: TRBV10-1
J gene: TRBJ2-3
D gene: -
CDR3 DNA: TGCGCCAGCAGTGCCCCCGGTCGGGATACGCAGTATTTT
CDR3 protein: CASSAPGRDTQYF

clone size: once
V gene: TRBV10-1
J gene: TRBJ1-2
D gene: TRBD1
CDR3 DNA: TGCGCCAGCAGTGAGAACAGGGGCTATGGCTACACCTTC
CDR3 protein: CASSENRGYGYTF

clone size: -
V gene: TRBV6-5
J gene: TRBJ1-2
D gene: TRBD1
CDR3 DNA: TGTGCCAGCAGTTACCCCGGACAGGGCCTCTATGGCTACACCTTC
CDR3 protein: CASSYPGQGLYGYTF

clone size: once
V gene: TRBV4-1
J gene: TRBJ2-7
D gene: -
CDR3 DNA: TGCGCCAGCAGCCAAACCGAGGACAGTATCTACGAGCAGTACTTC
CDR3 protein: CASSQTEDSIYEQYF

clone size: -
V gene: TRBV7-9
J gene: TRBJ1-1
D gene: TRBD1
CDR3 DNA: TGTGCCAGCAGTTTCACCGGGACAGAGCATTTTACTGAAGCTTTCTTT
CDR3 protein: CASSFTGTEHFTEAFF

clone size: -
V gene: TRBV7-2
J gene: TRBJ2-5
D gene: -
CDR3 DNA: TGTGCCAGCAGCTTGGCGGACACGTACCAAGAGACCCAGTACTTC
CDR3 protein: CASSLADTYQETQYF

clone size: -
V gene: TRBV5-1
J gene: TRBJ2-5
D gene: TRBD2
CDR3 DNA: TGCGCCAGCAGCCCCCTGACTAGCGGGGAAGAGACCCAGTACTTC
CDR3 protein: CASSPLTSGEETQYF

clone size: once
V gene: TRBV5-1
J gene: TRBJ1-1
D gene: -
CDR3 DNA: TGCGCCAGCAGCTTCGGAGCGAACACTGAAGCTTTCTTT
CDR3 protein: CASSFGANTEAFF

clone size: -
V gene: TRBV6-1
J gene: TRBJ2-2
D gene: TRBD1
CDR3 DNA: TGTGCCAGCAGTGTCGGGACAGGGTCGAACACCGGGGAGCTGTTTTTT
CDR3 protein: CASSVGTGSNTGELFF

clone size: -
V gene: TRBV10-3
J gene: TRBJ2-2
D gene: TRBD2
CDR3 DNA: TGTGCCATAAGACTAGCGGGAGACGCCGGGGAGCTGTTTTTT
CDR3 protein: CAIRLAGDAGELFF

clone size: few
V gene: TRBV7-2
J gene: TRBJ2-6
D gene: -
CDR3 DNA: TGTGCCAGCACCCCCTTCACAGGGTCTGGGGCCAACGTCCTGACTTTC
CDR3 protein: CASTPFTGSGANVLTF

clone size: -
V gene: TRBV18
J gene: TRBJ1-1
D gene: -
CDR3 DNA: TGTGCCAGCTCACCAGGCCTGAACACTGAAGCTTTCTTT
CDR3 protein: CASSPGLNTEAFF

clone size: -
V gene: TRBV19
J gene: TRBJ2-5
D gene: -
CDR3 DNA: TGTGCCAGTAGTACCATCAGGGGAGTGGGAGAGACCCAGTACTTC
CDR3 protein: CASSTIRGVGETQYF

clone size: -
V gene: TRBV6-5
J gene: TRBJ2-4
D gene: -
CDR3 DNA: TGTGCCAGCAGTTACTTCGTTTTACAGCCCAAAAACATTCAGTACTTC
CDR3 protein: CASSYFVLQPKNIQYF

clone size: -
V gene: TRBV7-2
J gene: TRBJ2-6
D gene: -
CDR3 DNA: TGTGCCAGCAGAACTAAACTCTCTGGGGCCAACGTCCTGACTTTC
CDR3 protein: CASRTKLSGANVLTF

clone size: -
V gene: TRBV5-1
J gene: TRBJ2-7
D gene: -
CDR3 DNA: TGCGCCAGCAGCCGATCCCTGGCCCCTCAAGCCTACGAGCAGTACTTC
CDR3 protein: CASSRSLAPQAYEQYF